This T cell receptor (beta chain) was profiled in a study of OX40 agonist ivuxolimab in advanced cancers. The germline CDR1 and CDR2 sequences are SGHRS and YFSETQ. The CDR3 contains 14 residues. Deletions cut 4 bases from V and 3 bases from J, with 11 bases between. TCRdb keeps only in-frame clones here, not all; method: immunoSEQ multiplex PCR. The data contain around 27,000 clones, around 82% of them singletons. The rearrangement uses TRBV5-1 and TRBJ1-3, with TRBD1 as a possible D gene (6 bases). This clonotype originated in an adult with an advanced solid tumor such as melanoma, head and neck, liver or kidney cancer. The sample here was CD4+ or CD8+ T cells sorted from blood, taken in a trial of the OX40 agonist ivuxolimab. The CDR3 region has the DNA TGCGCCAGCAGCCTAACAGGGTATGGAAACACCATATATTTT. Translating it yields CASSLTGYGNTIYF.